A selection of T cell receptor beta chains follows, all from one sample in a study of T cell repertoires and HLA-DP antigens. For these TCRs, the target antigens are not known. Sequenced by immunoSEQ multiplex PCR; TCRdb stores in-frame clones only, minus some. The profile shows tens of thousands of clones, roughly 78% of them singletons. Material: CD4+ T cells from PBMCs. The receptor set was obtained from a man aged 55 to 70 in good health and CMV-seronegative. The CDR3 runs from the conserved cysteine through the conserved F or W. Rows give clone size only sometimes, using once, few, many, or a class for an expanded clone.

V	J	size	CDR3
TRBV4-2	TRBJ1-2	.	CASSQGSGANYGYTF
TRBV29-1	TRBJ1-1	.	CSVTSGTLNTEAFF
TRBV5-1	TRBJ1-1	.	CASSYGTENTEAFF
TRBV9	TRBJ2-1	.	CASSVASAGGDEQFF
TRBV6-1	TRBJ1-2	.	CASSGHHYGYTF
TRBV7-3	TRBJ2-1	once	CASSLSPGTSQNEQFF
TRBV5-1	TRBJ2-1	.	CASSLGQDTEQFF
TRBV5-4	TRBJ1-5	.	CASSLDRGNQPQHF
TRBV5-4	TRBJ2-1	.	CASSMGGAYNEQFF
TRBV15	TRBJ1-2	.	CATSRDRGSGGFGYTF
TRBV29-1	TRBJ1-1	.	CSVGSGTSNTEAFF
TRBV4-1	TRBJ2-3	.	CASSQGTSGSLATQYF
TRBV18	TRBJ2-3	.	CASSPATVRTDTQYF
TRBV2	TRBJ1-1	.	CASSGGAYTEAFF
TRBV13	TRBJ2-5	.	CASSFGDNQETQYF
TRBV5-4	TRBJ2-2	.	CASSRDGGMGELFF
TRBV30	TRBJ1-4	.	CSGGGTGEKLFF
TRBV18	TRBJ2-3	.	CASSRRLGQGTADTQYF
TRBV9	TRBJ2-1	.	CASSVALNYDEQFF
TRBV29-1	TRBJ2-1	few	CSVVSGSSHEQFF
TRBV27	TRBJ1-4	.	CASSLYRDRGLPKLFF
TRBV2	TRBJ1-1	.	CASSDIVNRIANTEAFF
TRBV19	TRBJ2-2	few	CASNRLKGTGSTGELFF
TRBV4-1	TRBJ2-3	.	CASSQGRDTSTDTQYF
TRBV6-6	TRBJ1-2	once	CASSDGQTTNYGYTF
TRBV7-2	TRBJ1-5	.	CASSFGGGAQPQHF
TRBV2	TRBJ1-1	.	CASRGRNTEAFF
TRBV5-1	TRBJ2-1	.	CASSLSSGGADEQFF
TRBV19	TRBJ1-5	.	CASRRDGNQPQHF
TRBV7-2	TRBJ2-1	.	CASSSTSTGGNEQFF
TRBV19	TRBJ1-3	.	CASNPPGSGNTIYF